The 5 T cell receptor beta chains in this list originate from one sample, sequenced in a study of PD-1 blockade in classical Hodgkin lymphoma. Profiled with immunoSEQ multiplex PCR; TCRdb holds only in-frame clones, not every one. The sample lists approximately 21,000 clones; around nine tenths were seen once. Sample time point: newly diagnosed, previously untreated cHL patient sample. Magnetic negative selection served to purify CD4+ T cells out of PBMCs that had been thawed. Material: CD4+ T cells from blood. All receptors derive from a human donor with classical Hodgkin lymphoma.

This clone has just one count. The rearrangement links TRBV19 to TRBJ1-2; D may be TRBD1 (6 bases). V lost 8 bases to trimming and J lost 0 bases, with 10 bases between them. Germline assignment: CDR1 LNHDA and CDR2 SQIVND (reference sequence). CDR3 size: 13 residues. CDR3 coding DNA: TGTGCCAGTTCCACAGGGCCTAACTATGGCTACACCTTC. Translating it yields CASSTGPNYGYTF. The variable domain in full, with the rest retrieved from reference TRBV19 and TRBJ1-2, is DGGITQSPKYLFRKEGQNVTLSCEQNLNHDAMYWYRQDPGQGLRLIYYSQIVNDFQKGDIAEGYSVSREKKESFPLTVTSAQKNPTAFYLCASSTGPNYGYTFGSGTRLTVV.

The chain joins TRBV5-4 to TRBJ1-1, with D perhaps matching TRBD1 (5 bases). The CDR3 covers 17 residues. Trimming stripped 4 bases from V and 1 base from J, with 20 bases between. Germline V gene data show CDR1 as SGHNT and CDR2 as YYREEE (reference sequence). CDR3 bases: TGTGCCAGCAGCCCCCTAGGTGGCGTTGGGGGGAACACTGAAGCTTTCTTT. It specifies CASSPLGGVGGNTEAFF.

Turning to this clone: One end of the junction fails to match germline, which may point to a read error. The chain carries TRBV5-1 and TRBJ2-5; no clear D. This CDR3 is 13 amino acids long. Germline V gene data show CDR1 as SGHRS and CDR2 as YFSETQ. The CDR3 region has the DNA TGCGCCAGCAGCTCAGAACCAAGAGAGTCCCAGTACTTC. This translates into CASSSEPRESQYF.

V usage is TRBV5-1 and J usage is TRBJ2-5; either TRBD1 or TRBD2 may fit D (5 bases each). CDR3 length: 15 amino acids. In germline, CDR1 is SGHRS, CDR2 YFSETQ. V was trimmed by 4 bases and J by 1 base, leaving 14 bases between them. The CDR3 DNA sequence: TGCGCCAGCAGCCAGATCCCGGGACCCCAAGAGACCCAGTACTTC. It translates to CASSQIPGPQETQYF.

This clone was counted between two and nine times. This sequence joins TRBV29-1 and TRBJ1-5; D unclear. The CDR3 loop spans 12 amino acids. Trimming stripped 7 bases from V and 0 bases from J, with 7 bases between. CDR1 is SQVTM, CDR2 ANQGSEA, per germline. The CDR3 is CSASYSNQPQHF. CDR3 DNA sequence: TGCAGCGCTTCTTATAGCAATCAGCCCCAGCATTTT.